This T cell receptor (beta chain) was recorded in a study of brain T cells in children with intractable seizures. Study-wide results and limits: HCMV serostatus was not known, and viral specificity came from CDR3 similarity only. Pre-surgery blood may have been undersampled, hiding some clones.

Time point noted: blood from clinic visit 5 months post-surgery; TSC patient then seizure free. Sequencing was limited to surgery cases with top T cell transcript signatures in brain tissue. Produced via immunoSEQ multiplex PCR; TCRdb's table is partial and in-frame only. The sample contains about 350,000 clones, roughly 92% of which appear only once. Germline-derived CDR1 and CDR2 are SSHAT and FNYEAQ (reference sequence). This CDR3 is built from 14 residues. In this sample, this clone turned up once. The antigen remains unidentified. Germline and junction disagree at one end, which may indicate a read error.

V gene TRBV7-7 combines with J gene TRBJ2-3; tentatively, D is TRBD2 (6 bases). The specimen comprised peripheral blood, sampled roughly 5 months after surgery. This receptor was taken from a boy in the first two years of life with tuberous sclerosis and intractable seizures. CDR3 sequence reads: CASSFGGDTDTQYF. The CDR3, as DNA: TGTGCTAGCAGCTTTGGCGGGGACACAGATACGCAGTATTTT.